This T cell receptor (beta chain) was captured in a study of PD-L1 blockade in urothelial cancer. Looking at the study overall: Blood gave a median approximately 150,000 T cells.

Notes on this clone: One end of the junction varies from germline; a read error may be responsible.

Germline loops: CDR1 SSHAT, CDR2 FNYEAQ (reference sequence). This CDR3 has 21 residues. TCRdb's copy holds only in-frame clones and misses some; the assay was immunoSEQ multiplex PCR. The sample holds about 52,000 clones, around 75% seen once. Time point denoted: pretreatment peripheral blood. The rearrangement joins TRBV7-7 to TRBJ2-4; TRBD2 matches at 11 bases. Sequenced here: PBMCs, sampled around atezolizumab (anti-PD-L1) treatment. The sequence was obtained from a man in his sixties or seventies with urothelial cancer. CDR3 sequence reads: CASSLARTSGPTNLAKNIQYF. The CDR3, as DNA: TGTGCTAGCAGCTTAGCGCGGACTAGCGGGCCTACTAATCTAGCCAAAAACATTCAGTACTTC.